This T cell receptor (beta chain) was identified in a study of CD8 T cells in ankylosing spondylitis. 5'-RACE, quantitative and with molecular barcodes, yielded the TCR beta libraries. TCRdb processed the 5' RACE reads anew with MiXCR; each CDR3 protein has one entry. The sample carries about 240,000 distinct CDR3 sequences, around 10% recorded once. The table lists this clonotype with many counts. What it binds is not known. Study-level points and caveats: Researchers report that disease-linked clones proved CD8+ and relatively rare in peripheral blood. Earlier authors reported some of these motif variants in reactive arthritis synovial fluid and blood. In ankylosing spondylitis blood, a motif of about 8 highly homologous TCR beta variants appeared characteristic.

The sequence derives from a male donor with ankylosing spondylitis or in good health (not recorded which). Sequencing was carried out using blood, either unsorted or a sorted T cell fraction (not recorded which).

The CDR3 DNA reads as TGCGCCAGCAGCTTCTATGCTACAGATCTGAACACTGAAGCTTTCTTT. It encodes CASSFYATDLNTEAFF. The rearrangement joins TRBV5-1 to TRBJ1-1; D remains unclear. CDR3 size: 16 residues. Germline loops: CDR1 SGHRS, CDR2 YFSETQ. V lost 2 bases and J 0 bases, leaving 14 bases between the germline ends.